A selection of T cell receptor beta chains follows, all from one sample in a study of T cell responses to AZD1222 COVID-19 vaccine. The repertoire was sequenced with immunoSEQ multiplex PCR; TCRdb's copy has only in-frame clones and lacks some. The data contain tens of thousands of clones, 60% to 85% of them singletons. The sample was peripheral blood, taken 28 days after the second AZD1222 dose. These receptors were collected from an adult who received the AZD1222 COVID-19 vaccine. The CDR3 runs from the conserved cysteine through the conserved F or W. D genes are given only for firm matches. Not every row has a clone size; where given, it reads once, few, many or a size class.

V	D	size	J	DNA	CDR3
TRBV9	-	-	TRBJ1-4	TGTGCCAGCAGCGCCTTAGGGGGGACTAATGAAAAACTGTTTTTT	CASSALGGTNEKLFF
TRBV10-2	-	-	TRBJ1-5	TGCGCCAGCAGCGAGGAGAGACCGGAGCAGCCCCAGCATTTT	CASSEERPEQPQHF
TRBV10-1	-	-	TRBJ2-5	TGCGCCAGCAGTCCACCGACGGGCGGGACCCAGTACTTC	CASSPPTGGTQYF
TRBV11-2	-	few	TRBJ1-1	TGTGCCAGCAGCTTAGGGGTACGGAGAATGAACACTGAAGCTTTCTTT	CASSLGVRRMNTEAFF
TRBV2	-	-	TRBJ1-6	TGTGCCAGCACCCCGGAGGGGTTCGGGTCACCCCTCCACTTT	CASTPEGFGSPLHF
TRBV25-1	-	-	TRBJ1-4	TGTGCCAGCAGTGAAAGGACAAAGAACGAAAAACTGTTTTTT	CASSERTKNEKLFF
TRBV23-1	TRBD2	few	TRBJ2-7	TGCGCCAGCAGTCAAGGTTCTAGCGGGGCTCGCGACGAGCAGTACTTC	CASSQGSSGARDEQYF
TRBV18	TRBD1	-	TRBJ1-6	TGTGCCAGCTCACCTGGACAGGGCGTAGGTTCACCCCTCCACTTT	CASSPGQGVGSPLHF
TRBV3-1/TRBV3-2	-	-	TRBJ1-3	TGTGCCAGCAGCCAAGATCCGGCAGGGACTGGAAACACCATATATTTT	CASSQDPAGTGNTIYF
TRBV7-9	-	-	TRBJ1-1	TGTGCCAGCAGCTTTGGGGGCGCCGGGACTGAAGCTTTCTTT	CASSFGGAGTEAFF
TRBV14	-	-	TRBJ1-6	TGTGCCAGCAGCCAGGCCAGTTCCTACAATTCACCCCTCCACTTT	CASSQASSYNSPLHF
TRBV7-2	-	-	TRBJ1-1	TGTGCCAGCAGCCTCCAAGGGGACCGTTACACTGAAGCTTTCTTT	CASSLQGDRYTEAFF
TRBV18	-	-	TRBJ1-1	TGTGCCAGCTCACCACCCGGCGTTGGGTACATGAACACTGAAGCTTTCTTT	CASSPPGVGYMNTEAFF
TRBV18	-	-	TRBJ1-1	TGTGCCAGCTCACCAAGGTCGGGGCACACTGAAGCTTTCTTT	CASSPRSGHTEAFF
TRBV4-1	-	-	TRBJ1-5	TGCGCCAGCAGCCTCTCAACAGGGCCGGAGGATCAGCCCCAGCATTTT	CASSLSTGPEDQPQHF
TRBV3-1/TRBV3-2	TRBD1	-	TRBJ2-3	TGTGCCAGCAGCCAAGCCCGGACAGGGCATTTCACAGATACGCAGTATTTT	CASSQARTGHFTDTQYF
TRBV19	-	-	TRBJ2-1	TGTGCCAGTAGTATCAATATCTATGAGCAGTTCTTC	CASSINIYEQFF
TRBV29-1	TRBD1	-	TRBJ1-1	TGCAGCGTAGGGGTCAGGACAGGGTATAACACTGAAGCTTTCTTT	CSVGVRTGYNTEAFF
TRBV2	-	-	TRBJ1-4	TGTGCCAGCTCGGGGGGGGTCGCCCGGGATGAAAAACTGTTTTTT	CASSGGVARDEKLFF
TRBV6-5	-	-	TRBJ1-5	TGTGCCAGCAGACCACGGAGCAATCAGCCCCAGCATTTT	CASRPRSNQPQHF
TRBV20-1	TRBD2	-	TRBJ2-5	TGCAGTGCTAGTTGGGGCGGGAGTCCCCAAGAGACCCAGTACTTC	CSASWGGSPQETQYF
TRBV3-1/TRBV3-2	-	-	TRBJ2-4	TGTGCCAGCAGCCAAGAACGACCTCGGACGGGCGGAGGCAAAAACATTCAGTACTTC	CASSQERPRTGGGKNIQYF
TRBV20-1	-	-	TRBJ2-1	TGCAGTGCTAGTACAGACACCTACAATGAGCAGTTCTTC	CSASTDTYNEQFF
TRBV15	-	-	TRBJ1-4	TGTGCCACCAAACCCGGCAGGGGATTGGGGGCAACTAATGAAAAACTGTTTTTT	CATKPGRGLGATNEKLFF
TRBV19	-	-	TRBJ2-7	TGTGCCAGTAGTATACTGGACAGTCCCTACGAGCAGTACTTC	CASSILDSPYEQYF
TRBV7-9	-	-	TRBJ2-7	TGTGCCAGCAGCTTAACTGGGGGCACCCAGGAGTACTTC	CASSLTGGTQEYF
TRBV21-1	-	few	TRBJ1-5	TGTGCCAGCCTGGGGGGGCGGAACAATCAGCCCCAGCATTTT	CASLGGRNNQPQHF
TRBV4-3	-	-	TRBJ1-3	TGCGCCAGCAGCCCAATGGTTGGCGGTGGGAACACCATATATTTT	CASSPMVGGGNTIYF
TRBV12-3/TRBV12-4	-	-	TRBJ2-6	TGTGCCAGCAGCCTCTCTGGGGCCAACGTCCTGACTTTC	CASSLSGANVLTF
TRBV5-1	TRBD2	-	TRBJ2-5	TGCGCCAGCAAATCAAGGGCGGGAGGGGAAGAGACCCAGTACTTC	CASKSRAGGEETQYF
TRBV28	-	-	TRBJ1-2	TGTGCCAGCAGTTTCCCACGGGAAGCTAACTATGGCTACACCTTC	CASSFPREANYGYTF
TRBV2	-	-	TRBJ1-6	TGTGCCAGCAGTAGCCGGGACCCCAAATATTCACCCCTCCACTTT	CASSSRDPKYSPLHF
TRBV5-6	TRBD1	-	TRBJ1-2	TGTGCCAGCAGCTTGGAAGAATTCAGGGGGACTAACTATGGCTACACCTTC	CASSLEEFRGTNYGYTF
TRBV7-3	TRBD1	few	TRBJ2-2	TGTGCCAGCAGCCCGGGACAGGTTTCGAACACCGGGGAGCTGTTTTTT	CASSPGQVSNTGELFF
TRBV7-2	-	-	TRBJ2-5	TGTGCCAGCAGGGCAGGGCCCCGAGAGACCCAGTACTTC	CASRAGPRETQYF